This T cell receptor (beta chain) was retrieved from a study of blood T cell repertoires in COVID-19. At the level of the study: PBMCs, B-cell-depleted T cells, or T cells were the source of the cDNA or gDNA that made up the material.

Per the original methods: Amplification from reference gene primers served as the basis for estimated nucleated cell counts. Produced via immunoSEQ multiplex PCR; TCRdb's table is partial and in-frame only. V and J calls plus clone size are reproduced from that table; the DNA served to infer D and trimming. The repertoire holds roughly 230,000 clones, with around four fifths as singletons. This CDR3 spans 15 amino acids. V was pared by 5 bases and J by 1 base, with 10 bases between. CDR1 is SGHDT and CDR2 is YYEEEE in the germline V gene. J is TRBJ2-6 and V is TRBV5-6; maybe TRBD1 (5 bases). This clonotype was sampled from a middle-aged man with active or convalescent COVID-19. Sequencing used peripheral blood. The CDR3: CASRKGVSGANVLTF. The CDR3, as DNA: TGTGCCAGCAGAAAAGGGGTGTCTGGGGCCAACGTCCTGACTTTC.